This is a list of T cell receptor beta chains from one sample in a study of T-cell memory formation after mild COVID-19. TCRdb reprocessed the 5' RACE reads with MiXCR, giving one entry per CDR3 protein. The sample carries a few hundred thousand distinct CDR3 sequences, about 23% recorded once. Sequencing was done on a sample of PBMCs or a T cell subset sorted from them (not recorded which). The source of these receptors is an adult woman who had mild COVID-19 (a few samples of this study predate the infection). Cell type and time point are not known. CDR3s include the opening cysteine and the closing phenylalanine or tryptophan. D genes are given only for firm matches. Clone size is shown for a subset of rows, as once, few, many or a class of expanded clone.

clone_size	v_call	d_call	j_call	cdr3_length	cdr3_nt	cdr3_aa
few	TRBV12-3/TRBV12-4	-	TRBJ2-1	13	TGTGCCAGCACCTCCTCAACCGTTAATGAGCAGTTCTTC	CASTSSTVNEQFF
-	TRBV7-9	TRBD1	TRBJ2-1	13	TGTATGGGGGAAGGGACAGACCTCAATGAGCAGTTCTTC	CMGEGTDLNEQFF
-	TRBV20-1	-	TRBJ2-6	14	TGCAGTGCTAGAGAGAACTCTGGGGCCAACGTCCTGACTTTC	CSARENSGANVLTF
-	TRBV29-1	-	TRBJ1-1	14	TGCAGCGTTGTAAAATTCAGGGTGAACACTGAAGCTTTCTTT	CSVVKFRVNTEAFF
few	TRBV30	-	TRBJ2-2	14	TGTGCCGGGTATAGCGAAACGAACACCGGGGAGCTGTTTTTT	CAGYSETNTGELFF
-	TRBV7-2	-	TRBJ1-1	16	TGTGCCAGCAGCAACCGAGGACAGTCGTTGAACACTGAAGCTTTCTTT	CASSNRGQSLNTEAFF
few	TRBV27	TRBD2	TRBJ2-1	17	TGTGCCAGCAGTTTAGAGATCGCGGGAGGGCAATATAGTGAGCAGTTCTTC	CASSLEIAGGQYSEQFF
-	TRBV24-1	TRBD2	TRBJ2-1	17	TGTGCCACCAGTGATCCCACAAGCGGGGGGCCCTACAATGAGCAGTTCTTC	CATSDPTSGGPYNEQFF
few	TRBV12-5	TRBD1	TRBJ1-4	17	TGTGCTAGTGAACAGGACAGGGGTCACAATATTAATGAAAAACTGTTTTTT	CASEQDRGHNINEKLFF
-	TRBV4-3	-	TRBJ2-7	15	TGCGCCAGCAGCCAAGATGTCGACTGGTCCTACGAGCAGTACTTC	CASSQDVDWSYEQYF
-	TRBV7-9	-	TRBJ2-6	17	TGTGCCAGCAGCTCTCCCCGAGCGAACTCTGGGGCCAACGTCCTGACTTTC	CASSSPRANSGANVLTF
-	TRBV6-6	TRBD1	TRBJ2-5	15	TGTGCCAGCAGTTACGGACAGGGTCGCAAGGAGACCCAGTACTTC	CASSYGQGRKETQYF
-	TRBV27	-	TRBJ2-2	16	TGTGCCAGCAGTCTCTGGTCCCTGGAGAACACCGGGGAGCTGTTTTTT	CASSLWSLENTGELFF
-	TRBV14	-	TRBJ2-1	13	TGTGCCAGCACAAATAGCTCCTACAATGAGCAGTTCTTC	CASTNSSYNEQFF
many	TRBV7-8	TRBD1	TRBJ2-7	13	TGTGCCAGCAGCCCAAGGGACAGTCCCTCGGCGTACTTC	CASSPRDSPSAYF
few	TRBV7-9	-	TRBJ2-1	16	TGTGCCAGCAGCTTCGGACTAACGGCGGGATTGGATGAGCAGTTCTTC	CASSFGLTAGLDEQFF